This entry concerns a single T cell receptor beta chain. Its antigen is as yet unknown. Patients were ineligible given autoimmune disease history or systemic immunosuppression. These data originate in a study of OX40 agonist ivuxolimab in advanced cancers. Germline V CDR1 and CDR2: SGHRS, YFSETQ. The CDR3 runs 13 residues. The V end lost 4 bases, the J end lost 4 bases, and 10 bases lay between the germline ends. Produced via immunoSEQ multiplex PCR; TCRdb's table is partial and in-frame only. The sample yields roughly 82,000 clones, more than 70% seen once. Study-wide results and caveats: There was clonal expansion of CD4+ and CD8+ blood T cells by week 6 at 0.1 to 3.0 mg/kg.

The TCR comes from an adult with an advanced solid tumor such as melanoma, head and neck, liver or kidney cancer. The sample consisted of CD4+ or CD8+ T cells sorted from blood, taken in a trial of the OX40 agonist ivuxolimab. This rearrangement joins TRBV5-1 to TRBJ2-3, with a possible D match to TRBD1 (5 bases). The CDR3 bases are TGCGCCAGCAGCCCTTCCAGGGCAGATACGCAGTATTTT. Translated: CASSPSRADTQYF. Based on the CDR3 plus reference TRBV5-1 and TRBJ2-3, the full variable domain is KAGVTQTPRYLIKTRGQQVTLSCSPISGHRSVSWYQQTPGQGLQFLFEYFSETQRNKGNFPGRFSGRQFSNSRSEMNVSTLELGDSALYLCASSPSRADTQYFGPGTRLTVL.